Listed here are 30 T cell receptor beta chains from one sample, sequenced in a study of shared clonotypes between healthy human individuals. Profiled with immunoSEQ multiplex PCR; TCRdb holds only in-frame clones, not every one. The data hold about 2,100,000 clones, with around 93% observed a single time. The naive CD8 subset, CD45RO-negative cells positively selected for CCR7, excluded terminally differentiated effector memory CD45RA+ cells. Sequenced: naive CD8+ T cells from PBMCs. These receptors were taken from a man aged 18 to 35 in good health. Some clones in this sample may be carry-over from other donors' samples.

The CDR3 spells CASSYSPAASYEQYF. CDR3 DNA sequence: TGTGCCAGCAGTTACTCCCCGGCAGCTTCTTACGAGCAGTACTTC. The V call is TRBV6-6, the J call TRBJ2-7; D is uncertain. V was trimmed by 0 bases and J by 4 bases, leaving 13 bases between them. CDR1 is MNHNY, CDR2 SVGAGI, per germline (reference sequence). The CDR3 totals 15 residues.

The genes are TRBV7-2 and TRBJ2-7; D ambiguous. The V and J ends lost 5 bases and 4 bases respectively, with 18 bases between them. Looked up from germline, CDR1 is SGHTA and CDR2 is FQGNSA. The CDR3 extends over 15 amino acids. CDR3 sequence: CASSPEGGPQYEQYF. In nucleotides, the CDR3 is TGTGCCAGCAGCCCCGAAGGCGGCCCTCAATACGAGCAGTACTTC.

The genes are TRBV27 and TRBJ2-7, with D possibly being TRBD1 (5 bases). V was shortened by 1 base and J by 6 bases, with 16 bases between the two germline ends. Germline-derived CDR1 and CDR2 are MNHEY and SMNVEV (reference sequence). The CDR3 is 15 residues long. The CDR3 DNA reads as TGTGCCAGCAGTTTATGGGGCCTGGGGAAGGGCGAGCAGTACTTC. Its protein is CASSLWGLGKGEQYF.

This chain joins TRBV19 and TRBJ1-2; D unresolved. Germline values: CDR1 LNHDA, CDR2 SQIVND (reference sequence). The CDR3 contains 12 residues. V was trimmed by 4 bases and J by 6 bases, leaving 9 bases between them. CDR3 sequence reads: CASSNRPDGYTF. Here the CDR3 DNA reads TGTGCCAGTAGTAACCGGCCCGATGGCTACACCTTC.

Worth noting for this clone: The identical CDR3 is also encoded by other nucleotide sequences in the sample. The chain employs TRBV6-1 and TRBJ1-1; a possible D gene is TRBD1 (6 bases). The V end lost 6 bases, the J end lost 0 bases, and 11 bases lay between the germline ends. The CDR3 has 14 residues. CDR1 and CDR2 from the germline V gene are MNHNS and SASEGT. The CDR3 sequence: CASSPTGLNTEAFF. The CDR3, as DNA: TGTGCCAGCAGCCCGACAGGTTTGAACACTGAAGCTTTCTTT.

The rearrangement uses TRBV7-9 and TRBJ1-1, with D possibly being TRBD1 (5 bases). CDR3 length: 14 residues. The V and J ends lost 3 bases and 10 bases respectively, with 18 bases between them. Germline CDR1 reads SEHNR; CDR2 reads FQNEAQ (reference sequence). CDR3 residues: CASSLWDPGLGAFF. The CDR3 coding sequence is TGTGCCAGCAGCTTGTGGGACCCGGGGTTGGGAGCTTTCTTT.

The chain combines TRBV7-4 with TRBJ2-5; 8 nucleotides align to TRBD2. CDR1 is SGHVT, CDR2 SQSDAQ, per germline. The CDR3 loop spans 15 amino acids. The V and J ends lost 1 base and 4 bases, in that order; junction bases with no gene match: 5. The CDR3, as DNA: TGTGCCAGCAGCTTAGAGGGACTAGGGGGAGAGACCCAGTACTTC. It codes for CASSLEGLGGETQYF.

The chain is built from TRBV13 and TRBJ2-3; the D gene could be TRBD1 or TRBD2 (5 bases each). V shed 3 bases and J shed 0 bases, with 10 bases lying between them. The CDR3 is made up of 15 amino acids. Per germline, CDR1 PRHDT and CDR2 FYEKMQ (reference sequence). This CDR3 is CASSFARGSTDTQYF. Here the CDR3 DNA reads TGTGCCAGCAGCTTTGCGAGGGGCAGCACAGATACGCAGTATTTT. The full variable domain, with the rest looked up from reference TRBV13 and TRBJ2-3, is AAGVIQSPRHLIKEKRETATLKCYPIPRHDTVYWYQQGPGQDPQFLISFYEKMQSDKGSIPDRFSAQQFSDYHSELNMSSLELGDSALYFCASSFARGSTDTQYFGPGTRLTVL.

V gene TRBV5-1 combines with J gene TRBJ2-2; D is perhaps TRBD2 (6 bases). This CDR3 has 15 amino acids. Germline V gives CDR1 SGHRS, CDR2 YFSETQ. V was clipped by 0 bases and J by 6 bases, with 12 bases between them. CDR3 region: CASSLVAEGPGELFF. The CDR3 DNA sequence: TGCGCCAGCAGCTTGGTAGCGGAGGGCCCCGGGGAGCTGTTTTTT.

The chain joins TRBV7-8 to TRBJ2-1; 7 nucleotides match TRBD2. The germline V gene encodes CDR1 SGHVS and CDR2 FQNEAQ. Losses at the gene ends were 2 bases for V and 10 bases for J; bases not matched to a gene: 20. The CDR3 spans 18 residues. The DNA of the CDR3 is TGTGCCAGCAGCTTAAGATGGGACTCGAATGCGGGGGTTGAGGAGCAGTTCTTC. This gives the protein CASSLRWDSNAGVEEQFF.

This chain links TRBV27 with TRBJ2-7; the match to TRBD1 covers 11 bases. Trimming removed 4 bases from V and 5 bases from J; junction bases left unmatched: 7. From germline, CDR1 is MNHEY and CDR2 SMNVEV (reference sequence). The length of the CDR3 is 15 residues. The CDR3: CASSSPGQGADEQYF. The CDR3 DNA follows: TGTGCCAGCAGTTCGCCCGGACAGGGGGCAGACGAGCAGTACTTC.

The V and J genes are TRBV9 and TRBJ1-3; 7 bases line up with TRBD1. The CDR3 is made up of 16 amino acids. The V gene's germline CDR1 is SGDLS and CDR2 YYNGEE. Losses at the gene ends were 4 bases for V and 3 bases for J; bases not matched to a gene: 10. The CDR3 DNA follows: TGTGCCAGCAGCCCACTGGAGACAGGGATTGGAAACACCATATATTTT. This encodes CASSPLETGIGNTIYF.

The rearrangement links TRBV6-5 to TRBJ1-2, with D perhaps matching TRBD1 (5 bases). V shed 10 bases and J shed 4 bases, with 22 bases lying between them. The germline gives CDR1 MNHEY, CDR2 SVGAGI. The CDR3 totals 15 residues. The CDR3: CATRSTPGAFYGYTF. The CDR3 DNA sequence: TGTGCCACCCGATCGACGCCCGGGGCCTTCTATGGCTACACCTTC.

With regard to this clone: The identical CDR3 is also encoded by other nucleotide sequences in the sample. V and J are TRBV11-2 and TRBJ2-7; D perhaps matches TRBD2 (5 bases). There are 13 residues in the CDR3. The germline V gene encodes CDR1 SGHAT and CDR2 FQNNGV. V was cut by 3 bases and J by 2 bases, with 8 bases left in between. The CDR3, as DNA: TGTGCCAGCAGCTTGGCCGGGGCCTACGAGCAGTACTTC. As protein: CASSLAGAYEQYF.

A remark on this clone: Additional DNA sequences in this sample encode the identical CDR3. The chain recombines TRBV27 with TRBJ2-7; D is ambiguous. V dropped 0 bases and J dropped 0 bases, with 6 bases sitting between them. Germline V CDR1 and CDR2: MNHEY, SMNVEV (reference sequence). The CDR3 spans 14 residues. This chain's CDR3 is CASSLSISSYEQYF. CDR3 DNA: TGTGCCAGCAGTTTATCGATTAGCTCCTACGAGCAGTACTTC.

As for this clone: The identical CDR3 is also encoded by other nucleotide sequences in the sample. The V call is TRBV19, the J call TRBJ2-1; possibly TRBD2 for D (6 bases). The CDR3 length is 13 residues. Per the germline V gene, CDR1 is LNHDA and CDR2 is SQIVND (reference sequence). The ends were cut back, 5 bases at V and 3 bases at J, with 8 bases in the middle. For the CDR3, the DNA is TGTGCCAGTAGTCTCGGGGGCTACAATGAGCAGTTCTTC. Its protein is CASSLGGYNEQFF. The full variable domain, completed using reference TRBV19 and TRBJ2-1, is DGGITQSPKYLFRKEGQNVTLSCEQNLNHDAMYWYRQDPGQGLRLIYYSQIVNDFQKGDIAEGYSVSREKKESFPLTVTSAQKNPTAFYLCASSLGGYNEQFFGPGTRLTVL.

The chain links TRBV27 to TRBJ2-7; 8 positions match TRBD1. The V and J ends lost 2 bases and 6 bases, in that order; junction bases with no gene match: 6. Germline loops: CDR1 MNHEY, CDR2 SMNVEV (reference sequence). The CDR3 totals 14 residues. The CDR3, as DNA: TGTGCCAGCAGTTTAAGGGGACAGGCCTTCGAGCAGTACTTC. Amino acid sequence: CASSLRGQAFEQYF.

Turning to this clone: The sample carries other DNA sequences with the same CDR3. The rearrangement uses TRBV28 and TRBJ2-7; 9 bases map to TRBD2. Losses at the gene ends were 3 bases for V and 1 base for J; bases not matched to a gene: 1. This CDR3 region has 14 residues. Germline CDR1 is MDHEN and CDR2 is SYDVKM. CDR3 loop: CASSLTSGSYEQYF. The CDR3 region has the DNA TGTGCCAGCAGTTTGACTAGCGGATCCTACGAGCAGTACTTC.

The gene calls are TRBV10-3 and TRBJ2-3, with D perhaps TRBD1 or TRBD2 (6 bases each). The CDR3 loop spans 13 amino acids. V was cut by 3 bases and J by 5 bases, with 9 bases left in between. The V gene's germline CDR1 is ENHRY and CDR2 SYGVKD. CDR3 coding DNA: TGTGCCATCAGTGATAGGGGGGAAGATACGCAGTATTTT. It yields the protein CAISDRGEDTQYF.

This chain connects TRBV25-1 to TRBJ2-5, with no clear D. This CDR3 is 10 amino acids long. Trimming pared 4 bases from V and 9 bases from J, leaving 6 bases between. Germline V CDR1 and CDR2: MGHDK, SYGVNS. CDR3 nucleotide sequence: TGTGCCAGCAGTGCCCAGGCCCAGTACTTC. Its protein is CASSAQAQYF. Variable domain in full (rest from reference TRBV25-1 and TRBJ2-5): EADIYQTPRYLVIGTGKKITLECSQTMGHDKMYWYQQDPGMELHLIHYSYGVNSTEKGDLSSESTVSRIRTEHFPLTLESARPSHTSQYLCASSAQAQYFGPGTRLLVL.

This CDR3 reads CASSPWGQGKDYGYTF. CDR3 bases: TGTGCCAGCTCCCCCTGGGGGCAGGGTAAGGACTATGGCTACACCTTC. J is TRBJ1-2 and V is TRBV7-9; TRBD1 might be the D (6 bases). This CDR3 has 16 residues. The germline gives CDR1 SEHNR, CDR2 FQNEAQ (reference sequence). V shed 8 bases and J shed 3 bases, with 22 bases lying between them.

The rearrangement links TRBV28 to TRBJ1-2; 10 nucleotides match TRBD1. The V and J ends lost 2 bases and 6 bases, in that order; junction bases with no gene match: 3. The CDR3 is 14 amino acids. In germline, CDR1 is MDHEN, CDR2 SYDVKM. The CDR3 bases are TGTGCCAGCAGTTTAACGGGACAGGGGAATGGCTACACCTTC. Its protein product is CASSLTGQGNGYTF.

With regard to this clone: Other DNA sequences of this sample code for an identical CDR3. The J gene is TRBJ2-5, the V gene TRBV27, with a possible D match to TRBD1 (6 bases). Between the trimmed V and J ends, which lost 3 bases and 1 base, there was a span of 9 bases. This CDR3 spans 14 amino acids. The germline gives CDR1 MNHEY, CDR2 SMNVEV (reference sequence). In DNA form, the CDR3 reads TGTGCCAGCAGTTTGCGAGGGGGCCAAGAGACCCAGTACTTC. Residues: CASSLRGGQETQYF.

The chain carries TRBV11-1 and TRBJ2-7, with 7 bases aligning to TRBD1. The CDR3 length is 16 residues. Germline CDR1 is SGHAT and CDR2 is FQDESV (reference sequence). Germline trimming cut 5 bases from V and 0 bases from J; bases unmatched to any gene: 10. As DNA, the CDR3 is TGTGCCAGCAGCCCCCGCCCGGGACAGAGCTCCTACGAGCAGTACTTC. It encodes CASSPRPGQSSYEQYF. Based on the CDR3 plus reference TRBV11-1 and TRBJ2-7, the full variable domain is EAEVAQSPRYKITEKSQAVAFWCDPISGHATLYWYRQILGQGPELLVQFQDESVVDDSQLPKDRFSAERLKGVDSTLKIQPAELGDSAMYLCASSPRPGQSSYEQYFGPGTRLTVT.

The V gene is TRBV9, the J gene TRBJ2-3; D possibly matches TRBD1 or TRBD2 (5 bases each). The CDR3 length is 13 residues. V lost 3 bases and J lost 5, with 10 bases in between. Per the germline V gene, CDR1 is SGDLS and CDR2 is YYNGEE. For the CDR3, the DNA is TGTGCCAGCAGCGGGGGGACGGGAGATACGCAGTATTTT. This translates into CASSGGTGDTQYF.

The rearrangement links TRBV30 to TRBJ1-2, with no clear D. Germline V lookup: CDR1 GTSNPN, CDR2 SVGIG (reference sequence). This CDR3 spans 14 amino acids. Trimming took 8 bases from V and 4 from J, leaving 20 bases between them. CDR3 DNA: TGTGCCGGGGTACACCAATCCGGCGTCTATGGCTACACCTTC. Translating gives CAGVHQSGVYGYTF.

J is TRBJ2-7 and V is TRBV7-9; a weak D match, TRBD1 (6 bases). This CDR3 has 15 residues. Trimming stripped 1 base from V and 4 bases from J, with 14 bases between. Per the germline V gene, CDR1 is SEHNR and CDR2 is FQNEAQ (reference sequence). The CDR3 is CASSLVGQNPYEQYF. The CDR3 bases are TGTGCCAGCAGCTTAGTAGGACAGAACCCGTACGAGCAGTACTTC.

This sequence joins TRBV11-1 and TRBJ1-2, with TRBD1 as a possible D gene (5 bases). V was cut by 3 bases and J by 6 bases, with 14 bases left in between. The germline gives CDR1 SGHAT, CDR2 FQDESV (reference sequence). The CDR3 is 14 amino acids. Here the CDR3 reads CASSLNAGFDGYTF. The CDR3 DNA is TGTGCCAGCAGCTTGAACGCAGGGTTCGATGGCTACACCTTC.

This chain links TRBV4-1 with TRBJ1-4, with D possibly matching TRBD1 (6 bases). V lost 1 base, J lost 0 bases, and 12 bases lay in between. The CDR3 consists of 17 residues. Germline lookup yields CDR1 MGHRA and CDR2 YSYEKL. The CDR3 sequence is CASSQATGPTTNEKLFF. Here the CDR3 DNA reads TGCGCCAGCAGCCAAGCGACAGGACCTACAACTAATGAAAAACTGTTTTTT.

The J gene is TRBJ2-2, the V gene TRBV12-2; the table's D call of TRBD1 was not tested on the DNA. TRBV12-2 is marked as a pseudogene. The CDR3 spans 15 residues. In DNA form, the CDR3 reads TGTGCAAGTCGCTCAAGGACATCCCTCACCGGGGAGCTGTTTTTT. Translation: CASRSRTSLTGELFF.